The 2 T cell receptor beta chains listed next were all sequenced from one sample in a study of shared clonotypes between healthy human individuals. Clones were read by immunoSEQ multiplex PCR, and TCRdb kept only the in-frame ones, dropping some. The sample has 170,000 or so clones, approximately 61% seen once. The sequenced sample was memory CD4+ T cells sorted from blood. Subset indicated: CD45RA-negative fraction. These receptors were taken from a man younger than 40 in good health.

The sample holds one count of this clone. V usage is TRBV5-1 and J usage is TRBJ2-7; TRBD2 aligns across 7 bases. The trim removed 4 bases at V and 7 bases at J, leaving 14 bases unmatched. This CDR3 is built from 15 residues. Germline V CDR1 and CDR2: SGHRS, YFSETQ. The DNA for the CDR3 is TGCGCCAGCAGCCGTAGACAAGGGGAGGGGAGGGAGCAGTACTTC. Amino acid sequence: CASSRRQGEGREQYF.

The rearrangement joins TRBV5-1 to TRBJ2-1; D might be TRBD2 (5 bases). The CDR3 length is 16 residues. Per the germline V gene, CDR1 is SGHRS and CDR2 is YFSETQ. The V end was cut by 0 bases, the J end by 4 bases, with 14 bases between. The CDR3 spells CASSLGRADTYNEQFF. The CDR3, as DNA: TGCGCCAGCAGCTTGGGGAGAGCGGATACTTACAATGAGCAGTTCTTC.